This T cell receptor (beta chain) comes out of a study of blood T cell repertoires in COVID-19. Study processing details: Amplification with reference gene primers provided the estimates of nucleated cell counts. TCRdb's table, derived via immunoSEQ multiplex PCR, lists solely in-frame clones and lacks some. V and J calls and clone size are as listed in that table; D and trimming were resolved from the DNA. The data hold about 120,000 clones, with less than 90% observed a single time. Germline-derived CDR1 and CDR2 are KGHSH and LQKENI. Germline trimming cut 3 bases from V and 6 bases from J; bases unmatched to any gene: 6. This CDR3 region has 14 residues.

The sequenced sample was peripheral blood. The genes are TRBV18 and TRBJ2-3; 7 nucleotides match TRBD1. This clonotype was sampled from a man between 65 and 79 years old who had recovered from COVID-19. CDR3 nucleotide sequence: TGTGCCAGCTCACCCGAGACAGGGTTGGATACGCAGTATTTT. Its protein product is CASSPETGLDTQYF.